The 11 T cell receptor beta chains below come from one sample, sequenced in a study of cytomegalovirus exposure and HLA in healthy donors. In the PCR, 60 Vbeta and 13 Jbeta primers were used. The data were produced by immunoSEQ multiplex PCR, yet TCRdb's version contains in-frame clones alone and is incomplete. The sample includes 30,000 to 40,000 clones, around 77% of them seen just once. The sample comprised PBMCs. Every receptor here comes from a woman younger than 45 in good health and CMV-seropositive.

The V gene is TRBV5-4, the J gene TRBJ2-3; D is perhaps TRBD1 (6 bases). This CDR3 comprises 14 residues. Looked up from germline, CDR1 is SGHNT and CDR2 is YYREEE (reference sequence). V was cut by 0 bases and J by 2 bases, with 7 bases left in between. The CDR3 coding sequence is TGTGCCAGCAGCTTGGGACAGGACACAGATACGCAGTATTTT. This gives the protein CASSLGQDTDTQYF.

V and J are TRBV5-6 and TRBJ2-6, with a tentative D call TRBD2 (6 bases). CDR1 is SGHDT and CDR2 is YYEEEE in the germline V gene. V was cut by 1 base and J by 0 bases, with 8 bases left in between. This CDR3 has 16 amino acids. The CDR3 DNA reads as TGTGCCAGCAGCTTGTACGGGGGCTCTGGGGCCAACGTCCTGACTTTC. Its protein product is CASSLYGGSGANVLTF.

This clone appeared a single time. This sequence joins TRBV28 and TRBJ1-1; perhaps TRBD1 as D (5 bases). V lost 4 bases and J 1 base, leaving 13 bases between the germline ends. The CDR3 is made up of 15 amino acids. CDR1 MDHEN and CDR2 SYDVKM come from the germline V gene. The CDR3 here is CASSSVGGPNTEAFF. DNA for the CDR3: TGTGCCAGCAGTTCCGTGGGGGGACCGAACACTGAAGCTTTCTTT. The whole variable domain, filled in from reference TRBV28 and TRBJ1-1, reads DVKVTQSSRYLVKRTGEKVFLECVQDMDHENMFWYRQDPGLGLRLIYFSYDVKMKEKGDIPEGYSVSREKKERFSLILESASTNQTSMYLCASSSVGGPNTEAFFGQGTRLTVV.

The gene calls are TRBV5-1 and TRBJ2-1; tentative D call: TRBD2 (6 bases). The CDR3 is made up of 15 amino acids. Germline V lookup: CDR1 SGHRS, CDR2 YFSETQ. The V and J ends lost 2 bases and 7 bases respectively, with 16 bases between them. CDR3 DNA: TGCGCCAGCAGCTTTAGCGGACTACTTGGGAATGAGCAGTTCTTC. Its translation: CASSFSGLLGNEQFF.

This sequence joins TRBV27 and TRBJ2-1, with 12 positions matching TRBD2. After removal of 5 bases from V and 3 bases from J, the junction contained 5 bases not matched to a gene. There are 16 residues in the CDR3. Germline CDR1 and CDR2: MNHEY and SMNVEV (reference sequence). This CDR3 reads CASSPSTSGSYNEQFF. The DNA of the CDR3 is TGTGCCAGCAGTCCCTCGACTAGCGGGAGCTACAATGAGCAGTTCTTC.

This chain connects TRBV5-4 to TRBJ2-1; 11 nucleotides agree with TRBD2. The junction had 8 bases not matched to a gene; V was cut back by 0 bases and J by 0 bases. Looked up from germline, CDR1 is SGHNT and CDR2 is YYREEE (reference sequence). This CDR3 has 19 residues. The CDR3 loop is CASSLAVVAGGSSYNEQFF. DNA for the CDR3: TGTGCCAGCAGCTTGGCCGTGGTAGCGGGAGGGAGCTCCTACAATGAGCAGTTCTTC.

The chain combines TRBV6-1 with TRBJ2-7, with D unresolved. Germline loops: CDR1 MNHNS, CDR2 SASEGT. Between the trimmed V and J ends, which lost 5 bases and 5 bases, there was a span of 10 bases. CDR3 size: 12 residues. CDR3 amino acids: CASSRSVNEQYF. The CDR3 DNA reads TGTGCCAGCAGTAGGAGTGTAAACGAGCAGTACTTC.

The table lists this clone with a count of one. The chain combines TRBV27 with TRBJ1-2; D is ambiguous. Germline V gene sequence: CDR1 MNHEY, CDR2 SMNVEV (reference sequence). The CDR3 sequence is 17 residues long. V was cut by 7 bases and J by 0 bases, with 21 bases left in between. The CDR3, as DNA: TGTGCCAGCACCCTTGTCGGTCCCTCTCAAGCTAACTATGGCTACACCTTC. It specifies CASTLVGPSQANYGYTF.

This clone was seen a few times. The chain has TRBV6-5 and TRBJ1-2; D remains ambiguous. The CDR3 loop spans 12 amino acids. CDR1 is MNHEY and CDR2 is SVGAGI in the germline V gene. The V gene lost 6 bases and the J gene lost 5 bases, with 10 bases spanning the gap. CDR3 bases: TGTGCCAGCAGCCAATCAGGTTATGGCTACACCTTC. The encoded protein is CASSQSGYGYTF.

The CDR3 is CASSLMVGQMNTEAFF. The CDR3 DNA follows: TGTGCCAGCAGCTTAATGGTGGGACAGATGAACACTGAAGCTTTCTTT. V gene TRBV7-2 combines with J gene TRBJ1-1; 7 nucleotides match TRBD1. Germline trimming cut 2 bases from V and 0 bases from J; bases unmatched to any gene: 6. The CDR3 loop spans 16 amino acids. From germline, CDR1 is SGHTA and CDR2 FQGNSA. The whole variable domain, remainder taken from reference TRBV7-2 and TRBJ1-1, is GAGVSQSPSNKVTEKGKDVELRCDPISGHTALYWYRQSLGQGLEFLIYFQGNSAPDKSGLPSDRFSAERTGGSVSTLTIQRTQQEDSAVYLCASSLMVGQMNTEAFFGQGTRLTVV.

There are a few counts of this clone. CDR3 DNA sequence: TGTGCCAGCAGTTTAAATGCGGCGACGGGCTATGGCTACACCTTC. This translates into CASSLNAATGYGYTF. The J gene is TRBJ1-2, the V gene TRBV27; D unclear. This CDR3 is built from 15 residues. From germline, CDR1 is MNHEY and CDR2 SMNVEV (reference sequence). V dropped 2 bases and J dropped 4 bases, with 14 bases sitting between them.